This T cell receptor beta chain originates from a study of cytomegalovirus exposure and HLA in healthy donors. PCR was performed using 60 Vbeta and 13 Jbeta primers. The protocol was immunoSEQ multiplex PCR, while the TCRdb copy is restricted to in-frame clones and leaves out a portion. The table records 150,000 to 200,000 clones, 70% to 90% of them present only once. Regarding the study as a whole: Reports indicate that TCR beta sequences accurately predicted the HLA-A and HLA-B alleles of most subjects. Within an earlier analysis, most TCR beta V segments proved productive either about 90% or about 30% of the time. Most TCR sequences showed up rarely, but some public TCRs showed up in many donors. Apart from CMV serostatus, no immune exposure information was available.

The CDR3 totals 15 residues. Between the trimmed V and J ends, which lost 5 bases and 7 bases, there was a span of 19 bases. CDR1 and CDR2 from the germline V gene are SGHRS and YFSETQ. The count of this clone is one. Its matching antigen is unknown. The clonotype originates from a man younger than 35 in good health and CMV-seropositive. The rearrangement joins TRBV5-1 to TRBJ1-5, with D unclear. The source material was PBMCs. CDR3 nucleotides: TGCGCCAGCAGTCCCGCAGGTGCATCGGGGCAGCCCCAGCATTTT. Protein: CASSPAGASGQPQHF.